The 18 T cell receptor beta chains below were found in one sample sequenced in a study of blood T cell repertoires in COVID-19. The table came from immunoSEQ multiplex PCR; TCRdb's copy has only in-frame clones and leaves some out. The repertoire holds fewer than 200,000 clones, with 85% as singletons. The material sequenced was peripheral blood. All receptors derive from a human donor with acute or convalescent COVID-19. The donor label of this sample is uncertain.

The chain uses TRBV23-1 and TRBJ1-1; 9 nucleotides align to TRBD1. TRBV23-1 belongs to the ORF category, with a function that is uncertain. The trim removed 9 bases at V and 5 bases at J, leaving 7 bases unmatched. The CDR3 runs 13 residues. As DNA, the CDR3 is TGCGCCAGGGGACAGGGCTGTCAGACTGAAGCTTTCTTT. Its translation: CARGQGCQTEAFF.

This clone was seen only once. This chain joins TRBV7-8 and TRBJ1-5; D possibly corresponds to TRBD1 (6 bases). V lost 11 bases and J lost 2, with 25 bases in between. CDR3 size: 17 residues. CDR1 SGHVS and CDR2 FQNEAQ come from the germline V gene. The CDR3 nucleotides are TGTGCCGGCTCCCCTGTCCCAGGCAGGGGAGGCAATCAGCCCCAGCATTTT. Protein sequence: CAGSPVPGRGGNQPQHF.

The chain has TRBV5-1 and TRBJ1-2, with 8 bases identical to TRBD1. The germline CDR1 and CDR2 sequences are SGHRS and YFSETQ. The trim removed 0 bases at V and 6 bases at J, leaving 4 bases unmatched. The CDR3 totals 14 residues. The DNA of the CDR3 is TGCGCCAGCAGCTTGGGGCAGGGGGCTAATGGCTACACCTTC. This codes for CASSLGQGANGYTF.

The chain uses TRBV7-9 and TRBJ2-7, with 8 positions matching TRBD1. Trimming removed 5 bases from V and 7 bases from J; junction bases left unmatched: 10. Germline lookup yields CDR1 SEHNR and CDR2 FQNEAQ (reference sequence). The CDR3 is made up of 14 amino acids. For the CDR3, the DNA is TGTGCCAGCAGCACCGGACAGGGAGCAAGGGAGCAGTACTTC. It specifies CASSTGQGAREQYF.

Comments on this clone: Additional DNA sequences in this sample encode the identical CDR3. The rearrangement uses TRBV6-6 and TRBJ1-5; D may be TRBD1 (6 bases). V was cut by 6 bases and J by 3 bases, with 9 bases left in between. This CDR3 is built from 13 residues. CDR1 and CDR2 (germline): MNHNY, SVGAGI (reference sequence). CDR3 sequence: CASRQGNNQPQHF. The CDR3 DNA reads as TGTGCCAGCAGACAGGGAAACAATCAGCCCCAGCATTTT.

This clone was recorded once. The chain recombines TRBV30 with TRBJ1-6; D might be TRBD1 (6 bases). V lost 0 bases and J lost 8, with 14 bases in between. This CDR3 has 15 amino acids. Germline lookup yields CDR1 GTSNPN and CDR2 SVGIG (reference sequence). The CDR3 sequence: CAWSVRTGIYSPLHF. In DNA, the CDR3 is TGTGCCTGGAGTGTACGTACAGGGATTTATTCACCCCTCCACTTT.

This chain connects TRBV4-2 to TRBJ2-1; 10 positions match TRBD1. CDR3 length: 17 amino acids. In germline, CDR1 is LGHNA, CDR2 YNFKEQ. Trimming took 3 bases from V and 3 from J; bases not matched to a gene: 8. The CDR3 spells CASSQLPGQGIYNEQFF. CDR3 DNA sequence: TGTGCCAGCAGCCAGCTACCGGGACAGGGGATCTACAATGAGCAGTTCTTC.

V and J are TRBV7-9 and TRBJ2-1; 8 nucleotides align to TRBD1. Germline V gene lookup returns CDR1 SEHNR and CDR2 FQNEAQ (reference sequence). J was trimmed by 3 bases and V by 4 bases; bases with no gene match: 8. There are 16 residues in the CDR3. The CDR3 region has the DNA TGTGCCAGCAGCTCACGCACCGGGACAGGCTACAATGAGCAGTTCTTC. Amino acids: CASSSRTGTGYNEQFF.

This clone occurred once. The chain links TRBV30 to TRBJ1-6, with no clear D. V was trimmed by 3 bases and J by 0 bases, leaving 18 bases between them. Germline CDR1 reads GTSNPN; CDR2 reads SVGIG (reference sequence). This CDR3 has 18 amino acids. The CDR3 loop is CAWSMTRGLGSYNSPLHF. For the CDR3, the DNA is TGTGCCTGGAGCATGACACGAGGGTTGGGCTCCTATAATTCACCCCTCCACTTT.

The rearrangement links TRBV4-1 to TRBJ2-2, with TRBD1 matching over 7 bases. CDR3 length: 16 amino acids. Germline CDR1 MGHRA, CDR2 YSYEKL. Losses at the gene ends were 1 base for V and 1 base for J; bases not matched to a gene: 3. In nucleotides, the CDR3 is TGCGCCAGCAGCCAAGGCGCAGGGGGGAACACCGGGGAGCTGTTTTTT. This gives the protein CASSQGAGGNTGELFF.

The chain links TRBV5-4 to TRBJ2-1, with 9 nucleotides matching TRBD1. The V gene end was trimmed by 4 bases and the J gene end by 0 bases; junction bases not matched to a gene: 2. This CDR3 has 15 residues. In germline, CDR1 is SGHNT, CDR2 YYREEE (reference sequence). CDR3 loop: CASSKDRGSYNEQFF. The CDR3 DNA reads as TGTGCCAGCAGCAAGGACAGGGGCTCCTACAATGAGCAGTTCTTC.

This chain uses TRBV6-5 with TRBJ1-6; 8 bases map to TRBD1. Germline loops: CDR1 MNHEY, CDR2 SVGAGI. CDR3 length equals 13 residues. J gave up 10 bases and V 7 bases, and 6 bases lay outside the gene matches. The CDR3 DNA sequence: TGTGCCAGCATCGGACAGGGAGGATCACCCCTCCACTTT. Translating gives CASIGQGGSPLHF.

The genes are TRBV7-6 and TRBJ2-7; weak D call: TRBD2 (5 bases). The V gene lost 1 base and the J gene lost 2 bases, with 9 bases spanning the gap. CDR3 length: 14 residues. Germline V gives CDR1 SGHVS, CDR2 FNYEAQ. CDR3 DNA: TGTGCCAGCAGCTTAGGGGTCGGGACCTACGAGCAGTACTTC. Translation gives CASSLGVGTYEQYF.

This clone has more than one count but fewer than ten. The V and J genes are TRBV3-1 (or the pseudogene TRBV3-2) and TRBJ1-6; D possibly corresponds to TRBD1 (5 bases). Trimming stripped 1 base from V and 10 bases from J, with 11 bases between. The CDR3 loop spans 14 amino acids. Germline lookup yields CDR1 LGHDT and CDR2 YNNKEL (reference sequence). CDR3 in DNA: TGTGCCAGCAGCCAAGGGGGCGGGGCGTCACCCCTCCACTTT. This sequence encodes CASSQGGGASPLHF.

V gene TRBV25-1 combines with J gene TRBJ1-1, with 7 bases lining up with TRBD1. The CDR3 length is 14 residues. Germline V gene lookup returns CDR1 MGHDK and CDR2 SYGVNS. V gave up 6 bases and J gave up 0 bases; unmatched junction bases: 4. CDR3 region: CASSTTGLNTEAFF. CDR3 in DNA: TGTGCCAGCAGCACGACAGGGCTGAACACTGAAGCTTTCTTT.

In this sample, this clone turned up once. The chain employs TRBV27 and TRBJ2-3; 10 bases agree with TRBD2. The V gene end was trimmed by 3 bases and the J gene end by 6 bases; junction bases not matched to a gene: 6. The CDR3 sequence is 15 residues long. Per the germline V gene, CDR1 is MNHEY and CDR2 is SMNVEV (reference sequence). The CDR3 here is CASSFASGGRDTQYF. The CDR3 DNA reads TGTGCCAGCAGTTTTGCTAGCGGGGGTAGGGATACGCAGTATTTT.

The CDR3 here is CSVELVKLEAFF. The CDR3 DNA follows: TGCAGCGTTGAATTGGTTAAACTTGAAGCTTTCTTT. This chain links TRBV29-1 with TRBJ1-1; D unresolved. This CDR3 region has 12 residues. Germline values: CDR1 SQVTM, CDR2 ANQGSEA. V dropped 2 bases and J dropped 7 bases, with 11 bases sitting between them.

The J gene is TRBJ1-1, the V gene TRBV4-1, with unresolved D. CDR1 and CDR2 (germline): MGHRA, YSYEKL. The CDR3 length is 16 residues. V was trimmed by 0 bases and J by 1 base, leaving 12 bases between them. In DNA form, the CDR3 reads TGCGCCAGCAGCCAAGATATCCAGGCCGAGAACACTGAAGCTTTCTTT. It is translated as CASSQDIQAENTEAFF.